A selection of T cell receptor beta chains follows, all from one sample in a study of T cells in Graves' hyperthyroidism and ophthalmopathy. TCRdb independently ran MiXCR on the multiplex PCR reads; one entry per CDR3 protein. In the table there are 250,000 to 400,000 distinct CDR3 sequences, roughly 15% of which are singletons. Sequencing was carried out using blood. These receptor sequences come from a middle-aged woman with Graves' ophthalmopathy. Both conserved end residues are trimmed from each CDR3.

v_gene: TRBV24-1
CDR3aa: ATSTGLAASGTHEQY

v_gene: TRBV18
CDR3aa: ASSPLAGYTDTQY

v_gene: TRBV12-3/TRBV12-4
CDR3aa: ASKLGPESTDTQY

v_gene: TRBV5-1
CDR3aa: ASSSVTSGGDTQY

v_gene: TRBV28
CDR3aa: ASSLARLAEIQETQY

v_gene: TRBV3-1
CDR3aa: ASSQVTGGVGGQF

v_gene: TRBV5-1
CDR3aa: ASTLLDGYNEQF

v_gene: TRBV6-1
CDR3aa: ASNPRSSQPQH

v_gene: TRBV29-1
CDR3aa: SVLQGNTEAF

v_gene: TRBV19
CDR3aa: ASQITTASNTGELF

v_gene: TRBV13
CDR3aa: ASQVQGANEAF

v_gene: TRBV2
CDR3aa: ASSGDRSGNTIY

v_gene: TRBV6-5
CDR3aa: ASSSDRRGGTEAF

v_gene: TRBV20-1
CDR3aa: SAADSYGYT

v_gene: TRBV20-1
CDR3aa: SATGTLSGNTIY

v_gene: TRBV29-1
CDR3aa: SVEDLDTEAF

v_gene: TRBV19
CDR3aa: ASSPTGGAETQY

v_gene: TRBV11-2
CDR3aa: ASSLGRVHTEAF

v_gene: TRBV20-1
CDR3aa: SARDLGRQGNIQY

v_gene: TRBV2
CDR3aa: ASSERLRVSYGYT

v_gene: TRBV12-5
CDR3aa: ASGLGTGSGYT

v_gene: TRBV11-2
CDR3aa: ASSFAGDRATEAF

v_gene: TRBV5-1
CDR3aa: ASRLDPRDTGELF

v_gene: TRBV20-1
CDR3aa: SARDPERGYEQY

v_gene: TRBV5-1
CDR3aa: ASSSTGLAYEAF

v_gene: TRBV7-9
CDR3aa: ASSLAVGYNYGYT